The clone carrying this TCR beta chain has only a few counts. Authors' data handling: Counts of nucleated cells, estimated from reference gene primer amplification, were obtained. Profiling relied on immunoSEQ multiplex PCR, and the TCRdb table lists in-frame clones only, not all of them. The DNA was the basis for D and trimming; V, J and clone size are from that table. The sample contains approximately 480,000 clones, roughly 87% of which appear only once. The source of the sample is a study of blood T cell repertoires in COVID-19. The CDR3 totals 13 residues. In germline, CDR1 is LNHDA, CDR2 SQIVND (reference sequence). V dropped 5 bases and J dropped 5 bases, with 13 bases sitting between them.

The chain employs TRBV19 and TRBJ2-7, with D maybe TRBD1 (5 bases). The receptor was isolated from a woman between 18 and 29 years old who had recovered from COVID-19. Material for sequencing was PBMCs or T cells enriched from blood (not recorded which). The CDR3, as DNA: TGTGCCAGTAGTTCACCATCGACAGACGAGCAGTACTTC. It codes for CASSSPSTDEQYF.